This T cell receptor beta chain was identified during a study of blood T cells in healthy people across ages. Germline V gene data show CDR1 as MNHEY and CDR2 as SVGEGT. With 0 bases removed from V and 1 base from J, the gap between germline ends came to 7 bases. The CDR3 contains 16 residues. Primers used in a second PCR of roughly 7 to 12 cycles were a sample-barcoded 5' primer and a J-beta primer mix. TCRdb redid the calling of the 5' RACE reads with MiXCR, one entry per CDR3 protein. The table lists hundreds of thousands of distinct CDR3 sequences, 20% to 25% of them singletons. Sequenced sample: blood. The receptor was derived from a man between 65 and 79 years old in good health. This chain joins TRBV6-2 or TRBV6-3 and TRBJ2-6, with a possible D match to TRBD2 (5 bases). DNA of the CDR3: TGTGCCAGCAGTTACTCGTCGGGGTCTGGGGCCAACGTCCTGACTTTC. Its protein is CASSYSSGSGANVLTF.